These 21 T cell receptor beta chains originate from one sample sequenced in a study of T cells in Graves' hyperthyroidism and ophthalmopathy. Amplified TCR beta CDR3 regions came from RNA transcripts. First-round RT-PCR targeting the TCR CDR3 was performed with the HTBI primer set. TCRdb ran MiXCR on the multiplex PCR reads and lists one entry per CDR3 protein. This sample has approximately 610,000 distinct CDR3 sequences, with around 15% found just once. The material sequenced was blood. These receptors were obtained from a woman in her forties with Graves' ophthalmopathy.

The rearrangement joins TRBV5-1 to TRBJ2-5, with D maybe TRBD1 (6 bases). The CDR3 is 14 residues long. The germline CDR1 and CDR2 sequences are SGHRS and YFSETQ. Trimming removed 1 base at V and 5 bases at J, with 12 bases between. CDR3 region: CASSLISGEETQYF. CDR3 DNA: TGCGCCAGCAGCTTGATCTCAGGGGAGGAGACCCAGTACTTC.

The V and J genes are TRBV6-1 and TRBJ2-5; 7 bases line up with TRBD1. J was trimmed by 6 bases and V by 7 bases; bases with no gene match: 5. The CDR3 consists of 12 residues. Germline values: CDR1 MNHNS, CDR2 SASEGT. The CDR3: CASKGDSQTQYF. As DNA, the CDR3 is TGTGCCAGCAAGGGGGACAGCCAGACCCAGTACTTC.

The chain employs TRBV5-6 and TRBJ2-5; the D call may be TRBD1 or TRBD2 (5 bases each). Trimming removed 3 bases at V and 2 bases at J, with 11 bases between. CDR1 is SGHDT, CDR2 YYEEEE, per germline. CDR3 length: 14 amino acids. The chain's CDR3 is CASSSQGEQETQYF. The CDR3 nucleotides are TGTGCCAGCAGCTCTCAGGGAGAGCAAGAGACCCAGTACTTC.

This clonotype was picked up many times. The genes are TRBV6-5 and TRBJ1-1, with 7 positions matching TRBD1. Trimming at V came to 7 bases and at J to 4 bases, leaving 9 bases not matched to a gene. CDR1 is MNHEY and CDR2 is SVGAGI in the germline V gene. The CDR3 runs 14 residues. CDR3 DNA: TGTGCCAGCAAAGTACAGGGGTGGGGCACTGAAGCTTTCTTT. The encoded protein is CASKVQGWGTEAFF.

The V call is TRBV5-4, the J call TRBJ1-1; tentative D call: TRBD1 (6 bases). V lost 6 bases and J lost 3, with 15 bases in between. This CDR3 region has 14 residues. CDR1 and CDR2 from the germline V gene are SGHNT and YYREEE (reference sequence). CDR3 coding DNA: TGTGCCAGCAACGCGGACAGCACGCACACTGAAGCTTTCTTT. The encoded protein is CASNADSTHTEAFF.

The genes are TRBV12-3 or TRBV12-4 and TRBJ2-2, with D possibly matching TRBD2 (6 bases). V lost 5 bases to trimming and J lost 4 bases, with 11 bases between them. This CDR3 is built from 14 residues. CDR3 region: CASSLDYSTGELFF. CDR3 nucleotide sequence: TGTGCCAGCAGTCTGGACTATAGCACCGGGGAGCTGTTTTTT.

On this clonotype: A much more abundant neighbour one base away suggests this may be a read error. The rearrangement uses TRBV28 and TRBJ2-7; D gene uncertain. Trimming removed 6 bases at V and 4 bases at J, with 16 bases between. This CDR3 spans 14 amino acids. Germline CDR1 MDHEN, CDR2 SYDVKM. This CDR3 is CASSPENSGYEQYF. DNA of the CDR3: TGTGCCAGCAGCCCAGAGAACAGTGGTTACGAGCAGTACTTC.

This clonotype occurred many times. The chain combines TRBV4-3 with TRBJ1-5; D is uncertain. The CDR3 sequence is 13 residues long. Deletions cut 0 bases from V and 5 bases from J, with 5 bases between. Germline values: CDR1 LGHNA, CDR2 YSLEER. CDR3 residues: CASSQDGDQPQHF. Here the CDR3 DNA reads TGCGCCAGCAGCCAAGATGGGGATCAGCCCCAGCATTTT.

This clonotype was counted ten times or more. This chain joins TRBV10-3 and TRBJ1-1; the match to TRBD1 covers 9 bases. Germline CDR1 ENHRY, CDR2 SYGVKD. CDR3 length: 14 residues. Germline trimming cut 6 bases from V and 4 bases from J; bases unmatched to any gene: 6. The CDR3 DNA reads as TGTGCCATCAGACCGGGACAGGGTTTCACTGAAGCTTTCTTT. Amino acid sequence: CAIRPGQGFTEAFF.

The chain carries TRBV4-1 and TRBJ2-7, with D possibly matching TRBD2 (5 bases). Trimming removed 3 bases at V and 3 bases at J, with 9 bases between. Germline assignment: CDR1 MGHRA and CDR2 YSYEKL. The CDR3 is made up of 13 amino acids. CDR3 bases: TGCGCCAGCAGCCATACCGGGGTCTACGAGCAGTACTTC. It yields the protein CASSHTGVYEQYF.

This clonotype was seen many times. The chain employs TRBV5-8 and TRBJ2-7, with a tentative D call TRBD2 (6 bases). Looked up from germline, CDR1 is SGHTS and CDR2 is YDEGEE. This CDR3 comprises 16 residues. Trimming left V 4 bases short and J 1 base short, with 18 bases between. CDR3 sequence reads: CASSGDLRSTSYEQYF. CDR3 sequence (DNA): TGTGCCAGCAGCGGGGACTTAAGGAGTACGTCCTACGAGCAGTACTTC.

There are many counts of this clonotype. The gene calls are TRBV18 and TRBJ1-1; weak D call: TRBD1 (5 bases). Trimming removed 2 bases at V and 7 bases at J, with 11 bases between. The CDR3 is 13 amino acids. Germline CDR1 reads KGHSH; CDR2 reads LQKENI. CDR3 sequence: CASSPTQGDEAFF. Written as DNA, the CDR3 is TGTGCCAGCTCACCAACCCAGGGAGATGAAGCTTTCTTT.

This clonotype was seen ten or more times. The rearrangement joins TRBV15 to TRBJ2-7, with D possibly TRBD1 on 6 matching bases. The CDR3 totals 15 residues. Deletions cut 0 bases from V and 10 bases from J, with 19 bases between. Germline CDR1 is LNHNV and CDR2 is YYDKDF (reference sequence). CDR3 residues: CATSREGRGNSEQYF. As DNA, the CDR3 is TGTGCCACCAGCAGAGAAGGAAGGGGGAACTCTGAACAGTACTTC.

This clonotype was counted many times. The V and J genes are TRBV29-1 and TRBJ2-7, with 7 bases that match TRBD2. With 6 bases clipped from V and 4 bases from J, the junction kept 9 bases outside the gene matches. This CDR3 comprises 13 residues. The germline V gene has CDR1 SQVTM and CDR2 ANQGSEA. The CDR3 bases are TGCAGCGTCCTACAAACTAGCGCATACGAGCAGTACTTC. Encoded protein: CSVLQTSAYEQYF.

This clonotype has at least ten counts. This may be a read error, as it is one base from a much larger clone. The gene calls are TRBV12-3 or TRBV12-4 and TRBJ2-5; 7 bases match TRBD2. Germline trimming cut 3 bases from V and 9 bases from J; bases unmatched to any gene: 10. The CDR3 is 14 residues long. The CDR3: CASSFGRLGGAQYF. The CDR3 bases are TGTGCCAGCAGTTTCGGCCGTTTGGGGGGGGCCCAGTACTTC.

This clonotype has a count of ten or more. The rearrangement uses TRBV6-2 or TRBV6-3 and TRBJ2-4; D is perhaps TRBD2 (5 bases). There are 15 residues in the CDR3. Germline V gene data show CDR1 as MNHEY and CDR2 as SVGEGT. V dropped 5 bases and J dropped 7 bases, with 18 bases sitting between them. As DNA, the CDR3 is TGTGCCAGCAGTCGACCGGGCCGAAGGGAGAACATTCAGTACTTC. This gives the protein CASSRPGRRENIQYF.

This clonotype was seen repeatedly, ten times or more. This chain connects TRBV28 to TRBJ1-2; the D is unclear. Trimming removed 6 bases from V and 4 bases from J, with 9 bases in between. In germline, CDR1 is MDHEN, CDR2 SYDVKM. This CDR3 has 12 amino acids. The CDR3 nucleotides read TGTGCCAGCAGACTCAAAGGCTATGGCTACACCTTC. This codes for CASRLKGYGYTF.

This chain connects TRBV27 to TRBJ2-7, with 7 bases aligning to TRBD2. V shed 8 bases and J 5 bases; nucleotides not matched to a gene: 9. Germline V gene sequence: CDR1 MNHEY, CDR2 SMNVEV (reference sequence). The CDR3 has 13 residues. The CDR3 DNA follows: TGTGCCAGCGGTAAGGGAGGGAAAAACGAGCAGTACTTC. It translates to CASGKGGKNEQYF.

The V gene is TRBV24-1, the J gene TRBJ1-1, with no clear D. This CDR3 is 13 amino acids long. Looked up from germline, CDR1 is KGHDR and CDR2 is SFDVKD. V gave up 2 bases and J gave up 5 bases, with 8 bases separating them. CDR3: CATSDWTRTEAFF. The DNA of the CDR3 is TGTGCCACCAGTGATTGGACGAGGACTGAAGCTTTCTTT.

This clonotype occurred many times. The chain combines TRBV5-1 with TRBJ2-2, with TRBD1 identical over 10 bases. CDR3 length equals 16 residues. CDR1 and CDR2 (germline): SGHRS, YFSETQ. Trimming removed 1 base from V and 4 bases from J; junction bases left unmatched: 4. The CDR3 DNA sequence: TGCGCCAGCAGCTTGTGGGGACAGGGGACCACCGGGGAGCTGTTTTTT. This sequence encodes CASSLWGQGTTGELFF.

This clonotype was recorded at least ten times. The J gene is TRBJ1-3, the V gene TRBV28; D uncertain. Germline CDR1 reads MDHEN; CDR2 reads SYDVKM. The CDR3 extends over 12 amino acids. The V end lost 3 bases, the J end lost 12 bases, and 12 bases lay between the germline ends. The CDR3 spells CASSLTPLGIYF. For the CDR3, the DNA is TGTGCCAGCAGTTTGACCCCACTAGGCATATATTTT. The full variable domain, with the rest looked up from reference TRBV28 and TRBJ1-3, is DVKVTQSSRYLVKRTGEKVFLECVQDMDHENMFWYRQDPGLGLRLIYFSYDVKMKEKGDIPEGYSVSREKKERFSLILESASTNQTSMYLCASSLTPLGIYFGEGSWLTVV.